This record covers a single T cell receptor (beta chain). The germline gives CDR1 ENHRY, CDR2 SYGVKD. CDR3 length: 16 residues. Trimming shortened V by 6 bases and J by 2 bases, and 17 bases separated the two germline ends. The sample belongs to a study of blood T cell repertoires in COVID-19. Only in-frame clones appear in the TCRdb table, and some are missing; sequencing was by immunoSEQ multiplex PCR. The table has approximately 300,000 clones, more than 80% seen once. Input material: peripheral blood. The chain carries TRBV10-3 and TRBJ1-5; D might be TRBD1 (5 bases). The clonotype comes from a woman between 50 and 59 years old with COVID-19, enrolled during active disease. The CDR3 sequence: CAIRKDTTSGNQPQHF. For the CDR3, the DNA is TGTGCCATCAGGAAGGACACGACCAGCGGCAATCAGCCCCAGCATTTT.